A selection of T cell receptor beta chains follows, all from one sample in a study of radiotherapy plus CTLA-4 blockade in lung cancer. Sequenced by immunoSEQ multiplex PCR; TCRdb stores in-frame clones only, minus some. This table has 95,000 to 150,000 clones, around 90% appearing once. The sample was peripheral blood, taken from a patient treated with radiotherapy plus ipilimumab. These receptors came from a human donor with non-small cell lung cancer that progressed on radiotherapy plus ipilimumab. Each CDR3 is given with its conserved first and last residue. The order of the fields is D gene, J gene, V gene, clone size, CDR3 protein, CDR3 DNA. D genes are given only for firm matches. Size tells how often a clone was seen (once, few, many) or the class of an expanded clone, and some rows leave it out.

>-|TRBJ2-3|TRBV6-1|-
CASSEQGGDTQYF
TGTGCCAGCAGTGAACAGGGAGGAGATACGCAGTATTTT
>-|TRBJ2-5|TRBV7-9|-
CASSWRIGGQSTQETQYF
TGTGCCAGCAGCTGGAGAATAGGTGGGCAGTCTACCCAAGAGACCCAGTACTTC
>-|TRBJ2-7|TRBV6-1|-
CASSKEGGQYEQYF
TGTGCCAGCAGTAAAGAAGGGGGGCAGTACGAGCAGTACTTC
>-|TRBJ2-7|TRBV4-1|-
CASSQDRNYEQYF
TGCGCCAGCAGCCAAGATCGAAACTACGAGCAGTACTTC
>-|TRBJ2-1|TRBV11-3|-
CASSFRPPKYNEQFF
TGTGCCAGCAGCTTTCGTCCCCCGAAGTACAATGAGCAGTTCTTC
>-|TRBJ2-3|TRBV5-6|-
CASSLGGTQYF
TGTGCCAGCAGCTTGGGGGGTACGCAGTATTTT
>-|TRBJ2-7|TRBV9|-
CASIPLGLTYEQYF
TGTGCCAGCATCCCCTTGGGGCTGACCTACGAGCAGTACTTC
>-|TRBJ2-4|TRBV30|-
CACSKIAKNIQYF
TGTGCCTGCAGCAAGATAGCCAAAAACATTCAGTACTTC
>-|TRBJ1-2|TRBV5-4|-
CASSLANGNYGYTF
TGTGCCAGCAGCTTGGCCAACGGTAACTATGGCTACACCTTC
>TRBD2|TRBJ2-7|TRBV9|-
CASSVGSSGIYEQYF
TGTGCCAGCAGCGTAGGGTCTAGCGGGATCTACGAGCAGTACTTC
>-|TRBJ1-1|TRBV5-1|-
CASSLDTGEAFF
TGCGCCAGCAGCTTAGACACGGGTGAAGCTTTCTTT
>TRBD2|TRBJ2-7|TRBV5-8|-
CASSRGLALGNYEQYF
TGTGCCAGCAGCAGGGGACTAGCGTTGGGCAACTACGAGCAGTACTTC
>-|TRBJ1-5|TRBV10-2|-
CASSERQLNQPQHF
TGCGCCAGCAGTGAAAGACAGCTCAATCAGCCCCAGCATTTT
>-|TRBJ1-4|TRBV5-1|-
CASRTTGGEKLFF
TGCGCCAGCAGGACGACAGGAGGGGAAAAACTGTTTTTT
>-|TRBJ2-3|TRBV5-1|-
CASSLASYTDTQYF
TGCGCCAGCAGCTTGGCCTCCTACACAGATACGCAGTATTTT
>TRBD1|TRBJ1-5|TRBV5-6|-
CASSDRVGNQPQHF
TGTGCCAGCAGCGACAGGGTCGGCAACCAGCCCCAGCATTTT
>-|TRBJ2-3|TRBV7-2|-
CASSLGSYTDTQYF
TGTGCCAGCAGCTTAGGCAGCTACACAGATACGCAGTATTTT
>-|TRBJ2-7|TRBV25-1|-
CASRSDYEQYF
TGTGCCAGCCGGTCGGACTACGAGCAGTACTTC
>TRBD2|TRBJ2-1|TRBV9|-
CASSPGLAGVWDNEQFF
TGTGCCAGCAGCCCCGGACTAGCGGGAGTTTGGGACAATGAGCAGTTCTTC
>-|TRBJ2-4|TRBV6-4|-
CASSDDENSIQYF
TGTGCCAGCAGTGACGACGAGAATAGCATTCAGTACTTC
>-|TRBJ2-5|TRBV29-1|-
CSVSGTDSIQETQYF
TGCAGCGTTTCGGGTACCGACTCTATCCAAGAGACCCAGTACTTC
>-|TRBJ2-5|TRBV11-3|-
CASSLIPGPQETQYF
TGTGCCAGCAGCTTAATCCCAGGGCCCCAAGAGACCCAGTACTTC
>TRBD2|TRBJ2-2|TRBV5-6|-
CASSLDTSGSPGELFF
TGTGCCAGCAGCTTGGATACTAGCGGGAGTCCCGGGGAGCTGTTTTTT
>TRBD1|TRBJ1-1|TRBV7-6|-
CASSLAPAGGRITEAFF
TGTGCCAGCAGCTTAGCGCCGGCAGGGGGAAGGATCACTGAAGCTTTCTTT
>-|TRBJ1-1|TRBV6-1|-
CASSERPRRTEAFF
TGTGCCAGCAGTGAACGGCCGCGGCGCACTGAAGCTTTCTTT
>-|TRBJ2-1|TRBV5-4|-
CASSLAAGLINEQFF
TGTGCCAGCAGCTTGGCGGCGGGACTCATAAATGAGCAGTTCTTC
>-|TRBJ1-1|TRBV15|-
CATSRAAGTEAFF
TGTGCCACCAGCAGGGCCGCGGGCACTGAAGCTTTCTTT
>-|TRBJ1-2|TRBV2|-
CASSVQGTNYGYTF
TGTGCCAGCAGCGTACAAGGAACCAACTATGGCTACACCTTC
>-|TRBJ2-2|TRBV19|-
CASSKGTHTGELFF
TGTGCCAGTAGTAAGGGGACCCACACCGGGGAGCTGTTTTTT
>TRBD2|TRBJ2-2|TRBV6-6|-
CASSYPGLAETGELFF
TGTGCCAGCAGTTACCCGGGACTAGCGGAGACCGGGGAGCTGTTTTTT
>-|TRBJ2-5|TRBV2|-
CASSARGRGETQYF
TGTGCCAGCAGCGCCCGGGGGCGCGGAGAGACCCAGTACTTC
>-|TRBJ1-4|TRBV10-3|few
CAISDAGQPTTNEKLFF
TGTGCCATCAGTGATGCCGGACAGCCTACAACTAATGAAAAACTGTTTTTT
>-|TRBJ2-7|TRBV28|-
CASRDPSAGKSYEQYF
TGTGCCAGCAGGGACCCCTCCGCAGGGAAATCCTACGAGCAGTACTTC
>TRBD2|TRBJ2-3|TRBV10-3|few
CAISESVGGDTQYF
TGTGCCATCAGTGAGTCGGTGGGGGGGGATACGCAGTATTTT
>-|TRBJ2-5|TRBV6-5|-
CASSYGHQAETQYF
TGTGCCAGCAGTTACGGACACCAAGCGGAGACCCAGTACTTC
>-|TRBJ1-5|TRBV30|-
CAWSPRGGPSNQPQHF
TGTGCCTGGAGTCCGCGAGGGGGGCCAAGCAATCAGCCCCAGCATTTT
>TRBD2|TRBJ2-3|TRBV6-6|-
CASSGSGAPTDTQYF
TGTGCCAGCAGTGGGAGCGGGGCCCCCACAGATACGCAGTATTTT
>-|TRBJ2-3|TRBV15|-
CATSRGPAGTEADTQYF
TGTGCCACCAGCAGAGGCCCCGCGGGAACGGAGGCAGATACGCAGTATTTT
>TRBD1|TRBJ2-3|TRBV15|-
CATSRDRTGGDTQYF
TGTGCCACCAGCAGAGACAGGACAGGGGGAGATACGCAGTATTTT
>-|TRBJ2-3|TRBV5-1|-
CASSLESGLDGDTQYF
TGCGCCAGCAGCTTGGAATCGGGACTCGATGGGGATACGCAGTATTTT
>-|TRBJ1-1|TRBV6-1|-
CASSDSRPGRAEAFF
TGTGCCAGCAGTGATTCCCGGCCAGGGAGAGCTGAAGCTTTCTTT
>-|TRBJ2-7|TRBV4-1|-
CASSQTSWVASYEQYF
TGCGCCAGCAGCCAAACCTCATGGGTCGCCTCCTACGAGCAGTACTTC
>-|TRBJ2-1|TRBV9|once
CASSAGTLIEQFF
TGTGCCAGCAGCGCCGGCACTTTGATTGAGCAGTTCTTC
>-|TRBJ2-7|TRBV27|-
CASGTYGEFFYEQYF
TGTGCCAGCGGGACCTACGGGGAATTTTTTTACGAGCAGTACTTC
>-|TRBJ1-4|TRBV27|-
CASSWDGRQQAKLFF
TGTGCCAGCAGTTGGGACGGGCGGCAACAGGCGAAACTGTTTTTT
>-|TRBJ1-2|TRBV28|-
CASSLARNYGYTF
TGTGCCAGCAGTTTAGCAAGGAACTATGGCTACACCTTC
>TRBD1|TRBJ1-1|TRBV6-5|-
CASTRGTGGIAEAFF
TGTGCCAGCACTCGGGGGACAGGGGGCATCGCTGAAGCTTTCTTT
>TRBD2|TRBJ2-7|TRBV19|-
CASSILPLAGGDYEQYF
TGTGCCAGTAGTATACTCCCCTTAGCGGGAGGGGACTACGAGCAGTACTTC
>TRBD1|TRBJ2-1|TRBV7-9|-
CASSLAGTARTEQFF
TGTGCCAGCAGCTTAGCCGGGACAGCTCGGACGGAGCAGTTCTTC
>TRBD2|TRBJ2-1|TRBV5-4|-
CASSPGGTSGRDEQFF
TGTGCCAGCAGCCCGGGGGGGACTAGCGGGAGAGACGAGCAGTTCTTC
>-|TRBJ2-3|TRBV5-1|-
CASSLAPADTQYF
TGCGCCAGCAGCTTGGCCCCGGCAGATACGCAGTATTTT
>-|TRBJ2-7|TRBV6-5|-
CASSSGLLAYEQYF
TGTGCCAGCAGTTCGGGACTCCTAGCCTACGAGCAGTACTTC
>-|TRBJ1-4|TRBV11-2|once
CASSPDPTNEKLFF
TGTGCCAGCAGCCCAGACCCCACTAATGAAAAACTGTTTTTT
>-|TRBJ2-3|TRBV29-1|-
CSVVSGGPSTDTQYF
TGCAGCGTTGTTTCTGGCGGGCCTAGCACAGATACGCAGTATTTT
>-|TRBJ2-7|TRBV21-1|-
CASSKRSGTSGTYEQYF
TGTGCCAGCAGCAAACGCTCCGGGACTAGCGGCACCTACGAGCAGTACTTC
>-|TRBJ1-2|TRBV30|-
CASSPLGRPYGYTF
TGTGCCTCCTCCCCCTTAGGGAGACCCTATGGCTACACCTTC
>-|TRBJ2-1|TRBV5-6|-
CASSILTDEQFF
TGTGCCAGCAGCATACTGACCGATGAGCAGTTCTTC
>-|TRBJ2-7|TRBV7-9|-
CASRGTYEQYF
TGTGCCAGCAGGGGTACCTACGAGCAGTACTTC
>TRBD1|TRBJ1-1|TRBV10-3|once
CAISESGTGYAEAFF
TGTGCCATCAGTGAATCCGGGACAGGGTATGCTGAAGCTTTCTTT